Shown below are 25 T cell receptor beta chains from a single sample sequenced in a study of shared clonotypes between healthy human individuals. Positive CCR7 selection of CD45RO-negative cells yielded the naive CD8 cells, and terminally differentiated effector memory CD45RA+ cells were excluded. Sequencing used immunoSEQ multiplex PCR; TCRdb keeps in-frame clones, though not all of them. Among about 2 million clones, approximately 95% were seen once, and the ten largest hold roughly 1%. Sequences were obtained from naive CD8+ T cells sorted from blood. The source of these receptors is a young man in good health.

Regarding this clone: Other DNA sequences in the same sample also yield this CDR3. The chain employs TRBV28 and TRBJ1-5; D perhaps matches TRBD1 (5 bases). The germline V gene has CDR1 MDHEN and CDR2 SYDVKM. The CDR3 covers 14 residues. V was cut by 5 bases and J by 2 bases, with 10 bases left in between. CDR3: CASSLTGGNQPQHF. In DNA form, the CDR3 reads TGTGCCAGCAGTCTAACAGGCGGCAATCAGCCCCAGCATTTT.

This clone was seen a single time. J is TRBJ1-5 and V is TRBV25-1; 10 bases are shared with TRBD1. Germline values: CDR1 MGHDK, CDR2 SYGVNS. This CDR3 has 15 amino acids. V was clipped by 6 bases and J by 4 bases; unmatched bases: 6. CDR3 in DNA: TGTGCCAGCAGGGGGACAGGGGACGGGAATCAGCCCCAGCATTTT. Residues: CASRGTGDGNQPQHF.

The J gene is TRBJ1-6, the V gene TRBV19; the match to TRBD1 covers 9 bases. CDR3 size: 22 residues. V lost 8 bases to trimming and J lost 4 bases; unmatched junction nucleotides: 27. Germline CDR1 is LNHDA and CDR2 is SQIVND (reference sequence). The CDR3 region has the DNA TGTGCCAGTTTTCCCCTCTCCTTACCGGGACAGGGACCCACCATTTATAATTCACCCCTCCACTTT. Translating gives CASFPLSLPGQGPTIYNSPLHF.

The chain links TRBV5-1 to TRBJ2-7; 8 nucleotides line up with TRBD2. Trimming cost V 1 base and J 3 bases; bases outside gene matches: 15. The germline gives CDR1 SGHRS, CDR2 YFSETQ. CDR3 length: 18 amino acids. The CDR3 bases are TGCGCCAGCAGCTTGTATGTTGTTACTGCGGGGGGCCGCTACGAGCAGTACTTC. Protein product: CASSLYVVTAGGRYEQYF.

As for this clone: This same CDR3 is encoded by further DNA sequences in the sample. This chain joins TRBV20-1 and TRBJ2-1, with a tentative D call TRBD2 (5 bases). Germline CDR1 reads DFQATT; CDR2 reads SNEGSKA (reference sequence). There are 10 residues in the CDR3. The CDR3 DNA is TGCAGCGCGGGTTACAATGAGCAGTTCTTC. This codes for CSAGYNEQFF.

The chain combines TRBV13 with TRBJ2-6, with D possibly being TRBD1 (5 bases). Germline-derived CDR1 and CDR2 are PRHDT and FYEKMQ (reference sequence). This CDR3 comprises 21 residues. V was trimmed by 0 bases and J by 0 bases, leaving 21 bases between them. In nucleotides, the CDR3 is TGTGCCAGCAGCTTAGGCCCCAACATTCCAGGGATAGACTCTGGGGCCAACGTCCTGACTTTC. Translated, it gives CASSLGPNIPGIDSGANVLTF.

J is TRBJ2-1 and V is TRBV6-6; no clear D gene. CDR3 size: 14 residues. CDR1 MNHNY and CDR2 SVGAGI come from the germline V gene (reference sequence). The ends were cut back, 6 bases at V and 3 bases at J, with 12 bases in the middle. CDR3 sequence: CASSQLSGYNEQFF. The CDR3 coding sequence is TGTGCCAGCAGCCAACTTTCAGGCTACAATGAGCAGTTCTTC.

This rearrangement joins TRBV9 to TRBJ2-1; TRBD2 might be the D (6 bases). The germline V gene encodes CDR1 SGDLS and CDR2 YYNGEE. With 3 bases removed from V and 7 bases from J, the gap between germline ends came to 17 bases. The CDR3 covers 15 residues. This CDR3 reads CASSAPGLQRNEQFF. The CDR3 DNA reads TGTGCCAGCAGCGCCCCGGGACTCCAACGGAATGAGCAGTTCTTC.

The chain couples TRBV15 to TRBJ2-2; no clear D. The CDR3 length is 13 residues. Trimming left V 5 bases short and J 6 bases short, with 10 bases between. Germline assignment: CDR1 LNHNV and CDR2 YYDKDF (reference sequence). The CDR3 region has the DNA TGTGCCACCAGCCCCCAGAGGTCCGGGGAGCTGTTTTTT. The encoded protein is CATSPQRSGELFF. Combining the CDR3 with reference TRBV15 and TRBJ2-2 gives the whole variable domain DAMVIQNPRYQVTQFGKPVTLSCSQTLNHNVMYWYQQKSSQAPKLLFHYYDKDFNNEADTPDNFQSRRPNTSFCFLDIRSPGLGDTAMYLCATSPQRSGELFFGEGSRLTVL.

The chain carries TRBV28 and TRBJ2-7; D perhaps matches TRBD1 (5 bases). The CDR3 totals 13 residues. CDR1 and CDR2 (germline): MDHEN, SYDVKM. V lost 5 bases, J lost 6 bases, and 14 bases lay in between. The CDR3 DNA follows: TGTGCCAGCAGTCTTCCGTTAGGGGTCGAGCAGTACTTC. Its translation is CASSLPLGVEQYF.

This chain links TRBV27 with TRBJ2-4; possibly TRBD1 or TRBD2 for D (5 bases each). CDR3 length: 14 residues. Germline V lookup: CDR1 MNHEY, CDR2 SMNVEV (reference sequence). V lost 3 bases and J lost 7, with 13 bases in between. The CDR3 is CASSFGGFNNIQYF. The CDR3 DNA sequence: TGTGCCAGCAGTTTTGGGGGATTCAACAACATTCAGTACTTC.

This clone was counted a few times. The gene calls are TRBV9 and TRBJ2-2; no clear D gene. V lost 3 bases and J lost 4, with 7 bases in between. Per germline, CDR1 SGDLS and CDR2 YYNGEE. The CDR3 sequence is 13 residues long. The CDR3 DNA reads TGTGCCAGCAGCGAGACGGGCACCGGGGAGCTGTTTTTT. Translation: CASSETGTGELFF.

The chain links TRBV2 to TRBJ2-4; 7 positions agree with TRBD1. Trimming removed 3 bases from V and 3 bases from J; junction bases left unmatched: 8. This CDR3 comprises 16 residues. Germline V lookup: CDR1 SNHLY, CDR2 FYNNEI. CDR3: CASSDWGTVGKNIQYF. The CDR3 DNA follows: TGTGCCAGCAGTGATTGGGGGACAGTGGGCAAAAACATTCAGTACTTC.

The chain employs TRBV7-9 and TRBJ2-2; 11 bases are a match to TRBD1. There are 17 residues in the CDR3. Germline V lookup: CDR1 SEHNR, CDR2 FQNEAQ (reference sequence). The V segment lost 5 bases and the J segment 0 bases; nucleotides outside the gene matches: 5. The CDR3 spells CASSQGQGAPNTGELFF. DNA of the CDR3: TGTGCCAGCAGCCAAGGACAGGGGGCCCCGAACACCGGGGAGCTGTTTTTT.

The DNA for the CDR3 is TGCGCCAGCAGCACCGCTAGCGTGGTAGTGGAGCAGTTCTTC. Translation: CASSTASVVVEQFF. The chain recombines TRBV5-1 with TRBJ2-1; maybe TRBD2 (6 bases). Trimming took off 4 bases at V and 10 bases at J, with 18 bases between the two ends. The CDR3 sequence is 14 residues long. Germline V CDR1 and CDR2: SGHRS, YFSETQ.

CDR3 region: CASRTGDMNTEAFF. The CDR3 coding sequence is TGTGCCAGCCGGACAGGGGATATGAACACTGAAGCTTTCTTT. The rearrangement uses TRBV25-1 and TRBJ1-1; TRBD1 matches at 9 bases. The CDR3 totals 14 residues. Germline CDR1 reads MGHDK; CDR2 reads SYGVNS. Germline trimming cut 8 bases from V and 0 bases from J; bases unmatched to any gene: 4.

The chain links TRBV6-5 to TRBJ2-5; D may be TRBD2 (6 bases). V was pared by 4 bases and J by 3 bases, with 9 bases between. Germline CDR1 is MNHEY and CDR2 is SVGAGI. This CDR3 spans 13 amino acids. The CDR3 region is CASSSGEEETQYF. The DNA of the CDR3 is TGTGCCAGCAGTTCGGGAGAGGAAGAGACCCAGTACTTC.

This sequence joins TRBV27 and TRBJ2-3; D may be TRBD1 or TRBD2 (6 bases each). With 4 bases removed from V and 0 bases from J, the gap between germline ends came to 14 bases. Germline V gene data show CDR1 as MNHEY and CDR2 as SMNVEV (reference sequence). The CDR3 length is 16 residues. This CDR3 is CASSYRGLRSTDTQYF. The CDR3 bases are TGTGCCAGCAGTTATCGGGGGCTGCGGAGCACAGATACGCAGTATTTT.

V usage is TRBV29-1 and J usage is TRBJ1-1, with D unresolved. The V gene lost 6 bases and the J gene lost 2 bases, with 16 bases spanning the gap. The CDR3 loop spans 14 amino acids. Germline V gives CDR1 SQVTM, CDR2 ANQGSEA. CDR3 region: CSVDGLKVNTEAFF. CDR3 DNA sequence: TGCAGCGTGGACGGCCTGAAGGTAAACACTGAAGCTTTCTTT.

In regard to this clone: Other DNA sequences in this sample translate to the same CDR3. V gene TRBV30 combines with J gene TRBJ1-1; D is perhaps TRBD1 (5 bases). There are 13 residues in the CDR3. CDR1 is GTSNPN, CDR2 SVGIG, per germline (reference sequence). The ends were cut back, 0 bases at V and 4 bases at J, with 9 bases in the middle. The CDR3 reads CAWSVGTGTEAFF. CDR3 DNA: TGTGCCTGGAGTGTCGGGACGGGCACTGAAGCTTTCTTT.

The J gene is TRBJ1-4, the V gene TRBV28; 11 positions match TRBD1. V gave up 7 bases and J gave up 9 bases; unmatched junction bases: 10. This CDR3 is built from 15 residues. Germline lookup yields CDR1 MDHEN and CDR2 SYDVKM. This chain's CDR3 is CASTEVGTGGKKLFF. The CDR3 DNA follows: TGTGCCAGCACCGAAGTAGGGACAGGGGGGAAAAAACTGTTTTTT.

This chain connects TRBV30 to TRBJ1-2; 7 bases align to TRBD1. The V and J ends lost 2 bases and 6 bases, in that order; junction bases with no gene match: 6. This CDR3 contains 13 residues. Germline CDR1 is GTSNPN and CDR2 is SVGIG (reference sequence). In DNA, the CDR3 is TGTGCCTGGAGTAAAGAAACAGGGGATGGCTACACCTTC. It codes for CAWSKETGDGYTF.

The chain recombines TRBV9 with TRBJ1-5, with a possible D match to TRBD1 (5 bases). Germline V gene sequence: CDR1 SGDLS, CDR2 YYNGEE. The CDR3 spans 13 residues. V lost 4 bases, J lost 7 bases, and 12 bases lay in between. The CDR3 sequence: CASSPGAGQPQHF. DNA of the CDR3: TGTGCCAGCAGCCCCGGGGCCGGCCAGCCCCAGCATTTT. Complete variable domain (other parts from reference TRBV9 and TRBJ1-5): DSGVTQTPKHLITATGQRVTLRCSPRSGDLSVYWYQQSLDQGLQFLIQYYNGEERAKGNILERFSAQQFPDLHSELNLSSLELGDSALYFCASSPGAGQPQHFGDGTRLSIL.

A note on this clone: At the DNA level, this CDR3 is encoded by other sequences in the same sample as well. The chain combines TRBV7-9 with TRBJ2-7; D perhaps matches TRBD2 (6 bases). This CDR3 comprises 13 residues. Germline values: CDR1 SEHNR, CDR2 FQNEAQ (reference sequence). Trimming stripped 2 bases from V and 3 bases from J, with 8 bases between. The CDR3 DNA is TGTGCCAGCAGCTTACCGACTAGCTACGAGCAGTACTTC. Protein product: CASSLPTSYEQYF.

The CDR3 is CASPRAGGREKLFF. CDR3 DNA sequence: TGTGCCAGTCCCAGGGCAGGGGGCAGGGAAAAACTGTTTTTT. The chain recombines TRBV19 with TRBJ1-4; the match to TRBD1 covers 8 bases. Germline V lookup: CDR1 LNHDA, CDR2 SQIVND (reference sequence). CDR3 length: 14 amino acids. Trimming removed 8 bases from V and 8 bases from J; junction bases left unmatched: 10.